The following is a T cell receptor beta chain sequence with its context. Authors' methods: Amplification from reference gene primers served as the basis for estimated nucleated cell counts. TCRdb's copy holds only in-frame clones and misses some; the assay was immunoSEQ multiplex PCR. V and J calls and clone size are as listed in that table; D and trimming were resolved from the DNA. The sample records a few hundred thousand clones, about four fifths being singletons. After removal of 5 bases from V and 9 bases from J, the junction contained 4 bases not matched to a gene. This CDR3 is 13 amino acids long. From germline, CDR1 is GTSNPN and CDR2 SVGIG (reference sequence). The entry originates in a study of blood T cell repertoires in COVID-19. Background on the study: Samples came from the United States, Italy and Spain, spanning acute and convalescent COVID-19. T cells, B-cell-depleted T cells, or PBMCs provided the cDNA or gDNA that served as material.

The origin of this receptor is a man at least 80 years old with acute or convalescent COVID-19. This rearrangement joins TRBV30 to TRBJ1-6; 10 bases match TRBD1. The sequenced sample was peripheral blood. This CDR3 is CAWGTGARSPLHF. In DNA form, the CDR3 reads TGTGCCTGGGGGACAGGGGCCCGTTCACCCCTCCACTTT.